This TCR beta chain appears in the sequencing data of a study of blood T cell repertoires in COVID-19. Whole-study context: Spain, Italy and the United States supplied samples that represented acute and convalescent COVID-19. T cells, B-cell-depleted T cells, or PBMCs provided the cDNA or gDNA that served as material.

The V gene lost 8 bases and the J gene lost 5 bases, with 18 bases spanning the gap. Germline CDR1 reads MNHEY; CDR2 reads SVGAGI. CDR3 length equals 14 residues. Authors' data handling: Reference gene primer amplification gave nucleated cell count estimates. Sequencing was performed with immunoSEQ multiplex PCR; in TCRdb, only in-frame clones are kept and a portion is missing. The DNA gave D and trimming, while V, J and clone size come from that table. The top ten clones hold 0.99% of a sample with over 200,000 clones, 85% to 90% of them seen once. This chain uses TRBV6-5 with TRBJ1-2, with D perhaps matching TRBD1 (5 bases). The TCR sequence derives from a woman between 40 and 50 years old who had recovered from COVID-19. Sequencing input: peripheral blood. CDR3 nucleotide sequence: TGTGCCAGCGGACCCGCGGGGGAGCGGTATGGCTACACCTTC. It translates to CASGPAGERYGYTF.